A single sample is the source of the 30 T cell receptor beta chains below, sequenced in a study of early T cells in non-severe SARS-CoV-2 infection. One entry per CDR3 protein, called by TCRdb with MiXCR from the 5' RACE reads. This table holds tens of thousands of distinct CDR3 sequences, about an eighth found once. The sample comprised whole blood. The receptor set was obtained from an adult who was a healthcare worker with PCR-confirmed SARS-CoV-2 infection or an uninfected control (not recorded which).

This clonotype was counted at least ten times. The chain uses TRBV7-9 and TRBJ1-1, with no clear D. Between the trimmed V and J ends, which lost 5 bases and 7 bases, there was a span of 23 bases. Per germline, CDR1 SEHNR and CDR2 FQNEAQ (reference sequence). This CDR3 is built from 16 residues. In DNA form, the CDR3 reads TGTGCCAGCAGCCCCCCCGCTGTGAAAGAGGGCCTTGAAGCTTTCTTT. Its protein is CASSPPAVKEGLEAFF.

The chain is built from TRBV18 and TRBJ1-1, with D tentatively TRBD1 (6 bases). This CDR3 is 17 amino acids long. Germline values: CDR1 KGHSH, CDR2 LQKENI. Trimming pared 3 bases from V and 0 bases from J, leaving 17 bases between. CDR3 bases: TGTGCCAGCTCACCGAAGTCTCGGGGACACCTGAACACTGAAGCTTTCTTT. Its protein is CASSPKSRGHLNTEAFF.

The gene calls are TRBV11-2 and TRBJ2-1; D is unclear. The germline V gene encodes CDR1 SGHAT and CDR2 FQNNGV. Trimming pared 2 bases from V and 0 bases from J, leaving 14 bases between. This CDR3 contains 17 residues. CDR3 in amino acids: CASSLSRARSSYNEQFF. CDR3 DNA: TGTGCCAGCAGCTTATCGCGAGCCCGAAGCTCCTACAATGAGCAGTTCTTC.

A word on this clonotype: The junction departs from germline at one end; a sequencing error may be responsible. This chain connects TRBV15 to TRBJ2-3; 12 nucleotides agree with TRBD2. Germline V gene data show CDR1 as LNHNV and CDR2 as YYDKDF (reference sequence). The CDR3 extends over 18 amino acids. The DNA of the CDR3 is TGTGCCACCAGCACTCCTCTCAGGACTAGCGGGGACACAAATACGCAGTATTTT. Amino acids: CATSTPLRTSGDTNTQYF.

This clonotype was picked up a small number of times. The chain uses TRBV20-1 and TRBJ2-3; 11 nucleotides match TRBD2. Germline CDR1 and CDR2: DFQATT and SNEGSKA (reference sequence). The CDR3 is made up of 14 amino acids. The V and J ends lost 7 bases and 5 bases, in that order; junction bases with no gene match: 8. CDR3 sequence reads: CSVPLAGAGDTQYF. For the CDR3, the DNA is TGCAGTGTCCCACTAGCGGGGGCTGGAGATACGCAGTATTTT.

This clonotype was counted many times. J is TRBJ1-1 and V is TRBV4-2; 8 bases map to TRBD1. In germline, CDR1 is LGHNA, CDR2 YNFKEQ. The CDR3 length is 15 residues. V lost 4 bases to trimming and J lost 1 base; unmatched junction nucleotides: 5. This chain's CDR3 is CASSLRQGPNTEAFF. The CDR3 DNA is TGTGCCAGCAGCCTAAGACAGGGGCCGAACACTGAAGCTTTCTTT.

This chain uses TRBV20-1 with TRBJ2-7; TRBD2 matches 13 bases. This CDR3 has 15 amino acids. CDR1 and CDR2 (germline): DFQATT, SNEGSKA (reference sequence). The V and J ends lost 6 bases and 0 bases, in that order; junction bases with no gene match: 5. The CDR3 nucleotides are TGCAGTGCCCTGGGACTAGCGGGGTACTCCTACGAGCAGTACTTC. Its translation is CSALGLAGYSYEQYF.

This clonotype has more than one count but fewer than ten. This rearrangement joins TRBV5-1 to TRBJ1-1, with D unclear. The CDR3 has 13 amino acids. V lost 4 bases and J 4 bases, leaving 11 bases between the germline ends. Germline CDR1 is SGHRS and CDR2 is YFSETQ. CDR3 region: CASSPPGGTEAFF. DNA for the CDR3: TGCGCCAGCAGCCCCCCGGGAGGCACTGAAGCTTTCTTT.

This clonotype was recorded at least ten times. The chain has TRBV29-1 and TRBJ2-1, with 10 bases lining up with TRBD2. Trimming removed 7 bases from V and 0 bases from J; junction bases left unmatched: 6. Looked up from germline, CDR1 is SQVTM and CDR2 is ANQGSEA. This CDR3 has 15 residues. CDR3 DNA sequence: TGCAGCGGATACCCTAGCGGGAGCTCCTACAATGAGCAGTTCTTC. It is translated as CSGYPSGSSYNEQFF.

The CDR3 here is CASSRQETGGYTF. As DNA, the CDR3 is TGTGCCAGCAGCCGCCAGGAGACGGGCGGCTACACCTTC. The rearrangement joins TRBV11-2 to TRBJ1-2; D is unclear. Per the germline V gene, CDR1 is SGHAT and CDR2 is FQNNGV. Trimming removed 5 bases from V and 8 bases from J, with 15 bases in between. The CDR3 has 13 amino acids. Complete variable domain (other parts from reference TRBV11-2 and TRBJ1-2): EAGVAQSPRYKIIEKRQSVAFWCNPISGHATLYWYQQILGQGPKLLIQFQNNGVVDDSQLPKDRFSAERLKGVDSTLKIQPAKLEDSAVYLCASSRQETGGYTFGSGTRLTVV.

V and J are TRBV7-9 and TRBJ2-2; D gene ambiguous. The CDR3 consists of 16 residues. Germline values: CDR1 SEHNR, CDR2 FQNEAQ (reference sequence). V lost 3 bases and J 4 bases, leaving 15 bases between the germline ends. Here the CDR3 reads CASSFHSARTTGELFF. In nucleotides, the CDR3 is TGTGCCAGCAGCTTCCATTCCGCGAGAACCACCGGGGAGCTGTTTTTT.

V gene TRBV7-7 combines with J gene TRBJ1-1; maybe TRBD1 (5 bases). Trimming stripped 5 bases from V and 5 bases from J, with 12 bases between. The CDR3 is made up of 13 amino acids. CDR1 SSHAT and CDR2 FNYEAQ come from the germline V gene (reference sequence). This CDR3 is CASSAEGATEAFF. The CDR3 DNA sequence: TGTGCCAGCAGCGCCGAAGGGGCAACTGAAGCTTTCTTT.

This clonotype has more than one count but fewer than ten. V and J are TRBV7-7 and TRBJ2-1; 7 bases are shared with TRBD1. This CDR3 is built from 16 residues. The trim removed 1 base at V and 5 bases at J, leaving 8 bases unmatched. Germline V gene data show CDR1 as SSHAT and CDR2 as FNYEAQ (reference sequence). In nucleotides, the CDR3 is TGTGCCAGCAGCTTAGTGGGCAGGGGGAGTGACAATGAGCAGTTCTTC. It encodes CASSLVGRGSDNEQFF. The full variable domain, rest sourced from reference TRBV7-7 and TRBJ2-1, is GAGVSQSPRYKVTKRGQDVTLRCDPISSHATLYWYQQALGQGPEFLTYFNYEAQPDKSGLPSDRFSAERPEGSISTLTIQRTEQRDSAMYRCASSLVGRGSDNEQFFGPGTRLTVL.

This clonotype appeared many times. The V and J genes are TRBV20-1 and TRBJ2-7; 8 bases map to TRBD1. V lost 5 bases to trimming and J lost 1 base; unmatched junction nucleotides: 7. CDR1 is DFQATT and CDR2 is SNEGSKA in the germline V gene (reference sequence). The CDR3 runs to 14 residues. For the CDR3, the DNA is TGCAGTGCTCAGGACAGGGTGACTTCCTACGAGCAGTACTTC. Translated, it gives CSAQDRVTSYEQYF.

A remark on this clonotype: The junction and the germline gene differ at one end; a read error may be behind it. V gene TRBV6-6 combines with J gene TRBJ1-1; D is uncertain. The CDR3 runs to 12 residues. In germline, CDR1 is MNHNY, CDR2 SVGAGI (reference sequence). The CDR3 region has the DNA TGTGCCAGCAGTTACGGAAGCCTAGAAGCTTACTTT. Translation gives CASSYGSLEAYF.

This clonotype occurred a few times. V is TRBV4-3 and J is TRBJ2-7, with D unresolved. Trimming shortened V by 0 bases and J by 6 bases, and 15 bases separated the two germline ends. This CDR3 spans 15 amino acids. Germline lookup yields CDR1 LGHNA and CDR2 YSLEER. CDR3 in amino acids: CASSQDLAVGSEQYF. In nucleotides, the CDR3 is TGCGCCAGCAGCCAAGATTTAGCAGTCGGAAGCGAGCAGTACTTC.

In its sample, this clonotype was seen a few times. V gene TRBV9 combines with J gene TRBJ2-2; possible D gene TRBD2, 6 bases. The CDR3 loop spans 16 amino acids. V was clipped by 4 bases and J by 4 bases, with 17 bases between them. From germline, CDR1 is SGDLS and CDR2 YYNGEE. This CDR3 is CASSPWGEVGTGELFF. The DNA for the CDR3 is TGTGCCAGCAGCCCGTGGGGGGAGGTGGGCACCGGGGAGCTGTTTTTT.

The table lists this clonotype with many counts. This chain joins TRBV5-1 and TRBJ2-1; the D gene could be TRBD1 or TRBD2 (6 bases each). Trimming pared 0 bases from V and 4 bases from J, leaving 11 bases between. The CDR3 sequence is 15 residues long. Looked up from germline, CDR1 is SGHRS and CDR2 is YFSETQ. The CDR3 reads CASSLAGAAYNEQFF. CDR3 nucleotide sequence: TGCGCCAGCAGCTTGGCGGGGGCCGCTTACAATGAGCAGTTCTTC.

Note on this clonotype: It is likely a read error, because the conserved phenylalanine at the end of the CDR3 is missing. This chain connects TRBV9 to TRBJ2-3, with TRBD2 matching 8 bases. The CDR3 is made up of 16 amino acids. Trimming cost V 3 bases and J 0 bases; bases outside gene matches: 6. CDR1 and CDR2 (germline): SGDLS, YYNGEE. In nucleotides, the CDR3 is TGTGCCAGCAGCGCCACTAGCGGACCAAGCACAGATACGCAGTATTCT. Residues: CASSATSGPSTDTQYS.

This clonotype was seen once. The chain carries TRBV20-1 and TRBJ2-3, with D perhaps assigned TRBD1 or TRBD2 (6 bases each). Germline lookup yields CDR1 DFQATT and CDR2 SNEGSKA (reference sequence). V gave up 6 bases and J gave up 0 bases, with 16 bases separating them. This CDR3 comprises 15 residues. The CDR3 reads CSAPSGGLSTDTQYF. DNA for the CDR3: TGCAGTGCCCCCTCTGGGGGGCTTAGCACAGATACGCAGTATTTT.

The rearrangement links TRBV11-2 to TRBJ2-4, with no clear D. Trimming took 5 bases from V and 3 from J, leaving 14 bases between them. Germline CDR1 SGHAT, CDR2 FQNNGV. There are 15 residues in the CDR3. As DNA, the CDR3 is TGTGCCAGCAGCCACCCGAGAGCCGGCAAAAACATTCAGTACTTC. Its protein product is CASSHPRAGKNIQYF.

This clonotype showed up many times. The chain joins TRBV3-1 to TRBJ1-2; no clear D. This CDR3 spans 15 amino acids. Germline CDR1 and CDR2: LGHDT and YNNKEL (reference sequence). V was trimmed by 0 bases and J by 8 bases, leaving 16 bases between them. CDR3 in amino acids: CASSQDTVHGRGYTF. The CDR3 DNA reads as TGTGCCAGCAGCCAAGATACAGTACATGGACGAGGCTACACCTTC.

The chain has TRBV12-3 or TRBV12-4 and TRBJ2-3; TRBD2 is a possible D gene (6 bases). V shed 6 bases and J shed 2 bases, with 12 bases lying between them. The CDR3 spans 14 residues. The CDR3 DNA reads TGTGCCAGCAGGGGCGGGGTCCTCACAGATACGCAGTATTTT. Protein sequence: CASRGGVLTDTQYF.

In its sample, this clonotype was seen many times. In DNA, the CDR3 is TGTGCCAGCAGCCAAGGTTTGGACAGGCAGAACGAGCAGTACTTC. This gives the protein CASSQGLDRQNEQYF. The chain uses TRBV3-1 and TRBJ2-7, with 7 bases lining up with TRBD1. Germline V CDR1 and CDR2: LGHDT, YNNKEL (reference sequence). Trimming cost V 1 base and J 5 bases; bases outside gene matches: 8. The CDR3 contains 15 residues.

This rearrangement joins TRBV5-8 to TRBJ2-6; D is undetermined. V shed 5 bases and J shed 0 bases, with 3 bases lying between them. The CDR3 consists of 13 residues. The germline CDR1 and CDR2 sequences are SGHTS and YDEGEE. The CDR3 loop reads CASRHSGANVLTF. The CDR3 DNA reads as TGTGCCAGCAGGCACTCTGGGGCCAACGTCCTGACTTTC.

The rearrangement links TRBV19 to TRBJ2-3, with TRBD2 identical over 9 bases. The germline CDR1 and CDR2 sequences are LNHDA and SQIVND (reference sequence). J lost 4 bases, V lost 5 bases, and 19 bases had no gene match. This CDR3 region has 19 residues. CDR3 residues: CASSLYPVGGLASPDTQYF. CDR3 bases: TGTGCCAGTAGTCTCTACCCGGTCGGGGGACTAGCTTCCCCAGATACGCAGTATTTT.

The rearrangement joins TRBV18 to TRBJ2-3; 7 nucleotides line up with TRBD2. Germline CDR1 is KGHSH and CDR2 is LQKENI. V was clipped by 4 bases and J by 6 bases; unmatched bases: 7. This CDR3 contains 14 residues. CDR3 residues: CASSLSPGGDTQYF. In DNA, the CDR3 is TGTGCCAGCTCACTGTCGCCCGGGGGGGATACGCAGTATTTT.

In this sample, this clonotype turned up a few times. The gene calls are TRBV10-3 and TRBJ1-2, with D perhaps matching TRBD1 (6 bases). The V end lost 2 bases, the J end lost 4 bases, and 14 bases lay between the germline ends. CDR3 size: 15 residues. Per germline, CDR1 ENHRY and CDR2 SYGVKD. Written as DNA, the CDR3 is TGTGCCATCAGTGAGAATGCAGGGGCTGGCTATGGCTACACCTTC. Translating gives CAISENAGAGYGYTF.

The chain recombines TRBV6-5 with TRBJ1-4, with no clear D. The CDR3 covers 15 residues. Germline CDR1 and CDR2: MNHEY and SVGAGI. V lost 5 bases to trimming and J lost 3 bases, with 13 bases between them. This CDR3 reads CASSTDPGANEKLFF. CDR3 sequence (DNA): TGTGCCAGCAGTACTGACCCTGGGGCTAATGAAAAACTGTTTTTT.

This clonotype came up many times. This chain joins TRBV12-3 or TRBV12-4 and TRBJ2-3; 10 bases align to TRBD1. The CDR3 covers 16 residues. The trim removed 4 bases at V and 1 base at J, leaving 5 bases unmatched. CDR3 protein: CASSSGTGAGTDTQYF. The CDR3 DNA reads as TGTGCCAGCAGTTCGGGGACAGGGGCTGGCACAGATACGCAGTATTTT.